This T cell receptor (beta chain) was observed in a study of T cells after yellow fever vaccination. Findings and caveats of the study: Re-detected after boosting: most primary clones, approximately 97% of CD4 and under 90% of CD8.

TCRdb called the 5' RACE reads again in MiXCR, with one record for every CDR3 protein. Altogether about 170,000 distinct CDR3 sequences are present, roughly 11% being singletons, with the ten largest covering 36%. The germline V and J ends were trimmed by 3 bases and 4 bases, with 12 bases remaining between them. The CDR3 is 14 amino acids. Concerning this clonotype: The antigen is not known.

This sample comprised CD8+ T cells sorted from PBMCs, obtained 15 days after the yellow fever booster vaccination. This sequence originates from a man between 18 and 35 years old who received the YFV17D yellow fever vaccine. The V call is TRBV12-3 or TRBV12-4, the J call TRBJ1-2; D not resolved. The CDR3: CASSFQVTGYGYTF. The CDR3 DNA reads as TGTGCCAGCAGTTTTCAGGTGACCGGCTATGGCTACACCTTC.